This TCR beta chain was observed in a study of T cell responses to AZD1222 COVID-19 vaccine. Generated by immunoSEQ multiplex PCR, the TCRdb table keeps only in-frame clones and is missing some. The data show tens of thousands of clones, roughly 86% seen once. Trimming shortened V by 7 bases and J by 7 bases, and 16 bases separated the two germline ends. The CDR3 loop spans 14 amino acids. Per germline, CDR1 MDHEN and CDR2 SYDVKM. Sequencing was performed on peripheral blood, taken 28 days after the second AZD1222 dose. This rearrangement joins TRBV28 to TRBJ1-4, with D possibly being TRBD1 (6 bases). The origin of this receptor is an adult who received the AZD1222 COVID-19 vaccine. CDR3 sequence reads: CASTKDSTGEKLFF. The DNA for the CDR3 is TGTGCCAGCACCAAGGACAGCACGGGTGAAAAACTGTTTTTT.